This T cell receptor (beta chain) was obtained from a study of tumor and adjacent non-tumor tissue in lung cancer. Turning to this clonotype: Relative to the germline gene, one junction end is altered; a read error may explain this.

CDR3 length: 18 residues. Germline V lookup: CDR1 SQVTM, CDR2 ANQGSEA. The library came from three nested PCR rounds adapted from ARM-PCR protocols. TCRdb independently ran MiXCR on the multiplex PCR reads; one entry per CDR3 protein. The sample carries about 110,000 distinct CDR3 sequences, approximately 84% recorded once. The template was RNA from unsorted bulk tissue. The TCR was taken from a man in his sixties or seventies with non-small cell lung cancer. Material: lung tumor tissue. The genes are TRBV29-1 and TRBJ2-3; 11 bases map to TRBD2. The CDR3 DNA sequence: TGCGGCGTTGAAGGAACTAGCGGGGGCCCTTCTATCACAGATACGCAGTATTTT. Translation: CGVEGTSGGPSITDTQYF.